Listed below are T cell receptor beta chains from one sample, sequenced in a study of blood T cell repertoires in COVID-19. The protocol was immunoSEQ multiplex PCR, while the TCRdb copy is restricted to in-frame clones and leaves out a portion. The table lists 350,000 to 500,000 clones, roughly 90% of them singletons. Material for sequencing was peripheral blood. Source of these receptors: a young man with COVID-19, enrolled during active disease. Both conserved end residues are part of each CDR3. The D gene is left open where the match is weak. Expanded clones get a size class; other rows say once, few or many, or leave the size out.

TGTGCCAGCAGCCGAAGCAGGGATACTAATGAAAAACTGTTTTTT	CASSRSRDTNEKLFF	TRBJ1-4	-	-	TRBV9
TGTGCCAGCAGCCAGGGGTCGGGAACCTACGAGCAGTACTTC	CASSQGSGTYEQYF	TRBJ2-7	-	once	TRBV11-2
TGCGCCAGCAGCTTGGAAGGGGGGACAGGGATGGGCTACACCTTC	CASSLEGGTGMGYTF	TRBJ1-2	TRBD1	-	TRBV5-1
TGCGCCAGCAGCCCGGGACAGGGGAACAATGAGCAGTTCTTC	CASSPGQGNNEQFF	TRBJ2-1	TRBD1	-	TRBV10-2
TGTGCCAGCAGTGAAGCAGGGGGCTATGGCTACACCTTC	CASSEAGGYGYTF	TRBJ1-2	-	once	TRBV2
TGCGCCAGCAGCTTGGAGGCTAGCGGGGGGGCGGAGACCCAGTACTTC	CASSLEASGGAETQYF	TRBJ2-5	TRBD2	-	TRBV5-1
TGTGCCAGCAGTGTCGGGACTAGCGGGAGCTATGAGCAGTTCTTC	CASSVGTSGSYEQFF	TRBJ2-1	TRBD2	-	TRBV2
TGTGCCACCAGCAGAGATAAACTAGCGGGAACTTCCACAGATACGCAGTATTTT	CATSRDKLAGTSTDTQYF	TRBJ2-3	TRBD2	once	TRBV15
TGTGCCAGCAGCTTAGAAAGCCTCACCGGGGAGCTGTTTTTT	CASSLESLTGELFF	TRBJ2-2	-	-	TRBV5-4
TGTGCCAGCAGCTTCCCAAGTTCTTGGGGGGTGAACACCGGGGAGCTGTTTTTT	CASSFPSSWGVNTGELFF	TRBJ2-2	-	-	TRBV5-6
TGTGCCAGCAGCAACACCAGGGGGCGCCTCGAGCAGTACTTC	CASSNTRGRLEQYF	TRBJ2-7	TRBD1	-	TRBV7-6
TGTGCCAGCGGACGAGACAGGGGTTTGGAGACCCAGTACTTC	CASGRDRGLETQYF	TRBJ2-5	TRBD1	-	TRBV27
TGTGCCAGCAGCCAAGCGATGACAGGGGCTAACGTGAAGGAGACCCAGTACTTC	CASSQAMTGANVKETQYF	TRBJ2-5	TRBD1	-	TRBV4-2
TGTGCCACCAGCAGGACGGATCTAAGGGAGGGGAAGAACACTGAAGCTTTCTTT	CATSRTDLREGKNTEAFF	TRBJ1-1	-	once	TRBV15
TGTGCCAGCAGCTTTAGACTCAATGAGCAGTTCTTC	CASSFRLNEQFF	TRBJ2-1	-	-	TRBV5-4
TGTGCCAGCAGTCTGGCGGGCGGGGGGATCACAGATACGCAGTATTTT	CASSLAGGGITDTQYF	TRBJ2-3	TRBD2	-	TRBV25-1
TGTGCCAGCGCATCCGGGACAAAGAACACTGAAGCTTTCTTT	CASASGTKNTEAFF	TRBJ1-1	-	once	TRBV5-4
TGTGCCAGCAGTGACGGAGGGAATCAGCCCCAGCATTTT	CASSDGGNQPQHF	TRBJ1-5	-	-	TRBV12-3/TRBV12-4
TGTGCCAGCTCACCCTCAGGGCTCGCGAACACCGGGGAGCTGTTTTTT	CASSPSGLANTGELFF	TRBJ2-2	-	once	TRBV18
TGTGCCAGCAGCCCAAGACAGGAGAACACCGGGGAGCTGTTTTTT	CASSPRQENTGELFF	TRBJ2-2	-	once	TRBV7-6
TGCGCCAGCAGCCTGGAAAGGACCCAATGGACAGGGTTGGGCACTGAAGCTTTCTTT	CASSLERTQWTGLGTEAFF	TRBJ1-1	TRBD1	-	TRBV5-1
TGTGCCAGCAGTGAATATCGACAGAATGGCTACACCTTC	CASSEYRQNGYTF	TRBJ1-2	-	-	TRBV6-1
TGTGCCAGCAGCTCCTATAGCGGCGGAGGTGGTGAGACCCAGTACTTC	CASSSYSGGGGETQYF	TRBJ2-5	-	-	TRBV5-4
TGCGCCAGCAGCCAAGATCTGGGGGCACCAACCTACAATGAGCAGTTCTTC	CASSQDLGAPTYNEQFF	TRBJ2-1	-	-	TRBV4-1
TGTGCCACCGGGACAGAGTACGAGCAGTACTTC	CATGTEYEQYF	TRBJ2-7	TRBD1	once	TRBV6-6
TGTGCCACCAGTGATCCCCGACTGGCGGGAGCGGTAGATACGCAGTATTTT	CATSDPRLAGAVDTQYF	TRBJ2-3	TRBD2	-	TRBV24-1
TGTGCCAGCAGCTTAACAGGGGATCGACCTGGAAACACCATATATTTT	CASSLTGDRPGNTIYF	TRBJ1-3	TRBD1	-	TRBV11-3
TGTGCCAGCGCGGCTAGCGGGGGGTACGAGCAGTACTTC	CASAASGGYEQYF	TRBJ2-7	TRBD2	-	TRBV18
TGTGCCAGCAGTTCCGGACAGCCACTAAATGAAAAACTGTTTTTT	CASSSGQPLNEKLFF	TRBJ1-4	-	-	TRBV6-5
TGTGCCAGCAGCCCGGGACTAGCAAGTGAGCAGTTCTTC	CASSPGLASEQFF	TRBJ2-1	TRBD2	-	TRBV11-2
TGCGCCAGCAGTGAGCCCACTAGCGGGGGACGAAATACGCAGTATTTT	CASSEPTSGGRNTQYF	TRBJ2-3	TRBD2	-	TRBV10-1
TGTGCCTCCCGGGACAGGGGGCCCACCGGGGAGCTGTTTTTT	CASRDRGPTGELFF	TRBJ2-2	TRBD1	-	TRBV19
TGTGCCAGCAGTCAGCGGGGATCCTCCTACAATGAGCAGTTCTTC	CASSQRGSSYNEQFF	TRBJ2-1	TRBD2	once	TRBV27
TGTGCCAGCAGTTCAGGTTATTCGGGACAGGGGATGTCAGATACGCAGTATTTT	CASSSGYSGQGMSDTQYF	TRBJ2-3	TRBD1	-	TRBV2
TGTGCCAGCAGCTCCCTTAACACCATATATTTT	CASSSLNTIYF	TRBJ1-3	-	-	TRBV13
TGTGCCAGCAGCCGCACAGGGGAATCCAATCCTGAAGCTTTCTTT	CASSRTGESNPEAFF	TRBJ1-1	TRBD1	-	TRBV7-9
TGTGCCAGCAGCTGGACTAGCGGGGCCTCCTACAATGAGCAGTTCTTC	CASSWTSGASYNEQFF	TRBJ2-1	TRBD2	-	TRBV5-4
TGTGCCACCAGTGATGCCCTTCCGACTGGGGAGACCCAGTACTTC	CATSDALPTGETQYF	TRBJ2-5	-	once	TRBV24-1
TGTGCCACCAGCACAGGGAGCACAGATACGCAGTATTTT	CATSTGSTDTQYF	TRBJ2-3	-	-	TRBV15
TGTGCCAGCAGTTTAACTTCTAAGCGGGGGGGCCTTCGAAACACAGATACGCAGTATTTT	CASSLTSKRGGLRNTDTQYF	TRBJ2-3	TRBD2	-	TRBV27
TGTGCCAGTAGGAACGGACAGTATAATTCACCCCTCCACTTT	CASRNGQYNSPLHF	TRBJ1-6	-	-	TRBV19
TGTGCCAGCAGTGAAGGGGGAGGGCTTAACTCTGAAGCTTTCTTT	CASSEGGGLNSEAFF	TRBJ1-1	-	-	TRBV2
TGCAGTTCAAGGACTAGCGGGAATACCGGGGAGCTGTTTTTT	CSSRTSGNTGELFF	TRBJ2-2	TRBD2	-	TRBV29-1
TGTGCCAGCATAACAACAGCCTACACTGAAGCTTTCTTT	CASITTAYTEAFF	TRBJ1-1	-	once	TRBV28
TGTGCCAGCAGCTTAGAGGTCAGCGGGGGGGCAAGGCATGAGCAGTTCTTC	CASSLEVSGGARHEQFF	TRBJ2-1	TRBD2	-	TRBV7-6
TGTGCCAGCAGCGTAGGGCCACAACGCACAGATACGCAGTATTTT	CASSVGPQRTDTQYF	TRBJ2-3	-	-	TRBV9
TGTGCCACCAGTGAAGGGGGCGGGTTGAGTGATGAGCAGTTCTTC	CATSEGGGLSDEQFF	TRBJ2-1	TRBD1	-	TRBV24-1
TGCGCAATACGGGGGACCTACGAGCAGTACTTC	CAIRGTYEQYF	TRBJ2-7	-	once	TRBV10-2
TGCAGTGCTAGTGTCGGAGGGAGTACGGGCTACACCTTC	CSASVGGSTGYTF	TRBJ1-2	-	few	TRBV20-1
TGCGCCAGCAGCTTGGCTGGGGGGGAGAACACTGAAGCTTTCTTT	CASSLAGGENTEAFF	TRBJ1-1	-	-	TRBV5-1
TGTGCCGTCAGGGGTACTGGGGCCAAAAACATTCAGTACTTC	CAVRGTGAKNIQYF	TRBJ2-4	-	-	TRBV5-4
TGCAGCGTTGCGACATCTTATAGCAATCAGCCCCAGCATTTT	CSVATSYSNQPQHF	TRBJ1-5	-	-	TRBV29-1
TGTGCCAGCAGCTTAGTTCTCACGGGCGAGCAGTACTTC	CASSLVLTGEQYF	TRBJ2-7	-	-	TRBV7-8